This T cell receptor beta chain was retrieved from a study of CD8+ T cells in alopecia areata. Study at large: Treated patients were given oral tofacitinib, which was dosed at 5 to 10 mg twice daily.

This sample's treatment: oral pan-JAK inhibitor, 5-10 mg twice daily. TCR sequencing used cDNA made by reverse transcription of extracted RNA. Repertoires were generated with immunoSEQ multiplex PCR, while TCRdb's copy carries only in-frame clones and drops some. The sample comprises fewer than 250,000 clones, under 80% of which are singletons, and approximately 1.3% rests with the top ten. Germline-derived CDR1 and CDR2 are SQVTM and ANQGSEA. The germline V and J ends were trimmed by 7 bases and 4 bases, with 10 bases remaining between them. The length of the CDR3 is 11 residues. The receptor was isolated from a human donor with alopecia areata. The sample was CD4+ T cells sorted from blood, taken around week 50, from a patient treated with tofacitinib. V and J are TRBV29-1 and TRBJ2-5, with a weak D call TRBD2 (6 bases). The CDR3 protein is CSALEGETQYF. In DNA, the CDR3 is TGCAGCGCCTTGGAGGGAGAGACCCAGTACTTC.